These 28 T cell receptor beta chains were sequenced from one sample in a study of blood T cell repertoires in COVID-19. Data came from immunoSEQ multiplex PCR; TCRdb stores just in-frame clones and leaves some out. The data hold about 300,000 clones, with 75% to 90% observed a single time. Source material: PBMCs or T cells enriched from blood (not recorded which). Every receptor here comes from a woman in her forties or fifties who had recovered from COVID-19.

This chain joins TRBV29-1 and TRBJ2-1, with 11 positions matching TRBD2. V gave up 4 bases and J gave up 6 bases; unmatched junction bases: 5. CDR3 length: 14 residues. Germline CDR1 and CDR2: SQVTM and ANQGSEA. The CDR3 spells CSVGLAGWGNEQFF. The CDR3 nucleotides are TGCAGCGTTGGACTAGCGGGGTGGGGCAATGAGCAGTTCTTC.

The chain has TRBV6-4 and TRBJ2-7; the match to TRBD2 covers 8 bases. Per the germline V gene, CDR1 is MRHNA and CDR2 is SNTAGT. The trim removed 0 bases at V and 1 base at J, leaving 8 bases unmatched. The CDR3 totals 17 residues. The chain's CDR3 is CASSDSFQREMSYEQYF. CDR3 bases: TGTGCCAGCAGTGACTCTTTTCAGCGGGAGATGTCCTACGAGCAGTACTTC.

As to this clone: Since the CDR3 does not end with the conserved phenylalanine or tryptophan, this likely comes from a read error. Because the CDR3's place on the DNA is in doubt, the DNA is left out and the CDR3 is given as listed by TCRdb. The rearrangement links TRBV7-9 to TRBJ1-2; TRBD1, the D gene given by the table, was not confirmed from the DNA. A total of 13 residues make up the CDR3, ends included. Germline assignment: CDR1 SEHNR and CDR2 FQNEAQ (reference sequence). CDR3 in amino acids: CASSFSHGQACYY.

The rearrangement links TRBV5-1 to TRBJ1-2, with 8 bases aligning to TRBD1. V trimming: 0 bases; J trimming: 0 bases; junction bases outside the gene matches: 13. Germline values: CDR1 SGHRS, CDR2 YFSETQ. This CDR3 contains 19 residues. The CDR3 loop is CASSLGNDRGYRSNYGYTF. Written as DNA, the CDR3 is TGCGCCAGCAGCTTGGGAAACGACAGGGGCTACCGGTCTAACTATGGCTACACCTTC.

In its sample, this clone was seen many times. The CDR3 DNA is TGTGCCAGCAGCTCCTGGACAGGTCCGGGCAATGAGCAGTTCTTC. It encodes CASSSWTGPGNEQFF. V gene TRBV11-1 combines with J gene TRBJ2-1; 7 positions agree with TRBD1. Germline V lookup: CDR1 SGHAT, CDR2 FQDESV (reference sequence). CDR3 length equals 15 residues. The V segment lost 4 bases and the J segment 6 bases; nucleotides outside the gene matches: 9.

The chain links TRBV9 to TRBJ2-3; D is possibly TRBD2 (5 bases). V lost 0 bases and J lost 4, with 9 bases in between. This CDR3 region has 14 residues. Germline V gene lookup returns CDR1 SGDLS and CDR2 YYNGEE. The CDR3 loop reads CASSVAPGADTQYF. The CDR3, as DNA: TGTGCCAGCAGCGTAGCCCCCGGGGCAGATACGCAGTATTTT.

This chain uses TRBV6-2 or TRBV6-3 with TRBJ2-1; D is perhaps TRBD2 (5 bases). The CDR3 loop spans 17 amino acids. CDR1 is MNHEY, CDR2 SVGEGT, per germline. V was shortened by 5 bases and J by 7 bases, with 24 bases between the two germline ends. The CDR3 is CASSISWRMGKRNEQFF. The CDR3 DNA reads TGTGCCAGCAGTATATCATGGAGGATGGGAAAAAGAAATGAGCAGTTCTTC.

The V gene is TRBV27, the J gene TRBJ2-3; 8 bases fit TRBD2. The J segment lost 5 bases and the V segment lost 3 bases, leaving 7 bases of the junction unmatched. Per the germline V gene, CDR1 is MNHEY and CDR2 is SMNVEV (reference sequence). The CDR3 contains 15 residues. Here the CDR3 reads CASSFSREGGDTQYF. CDR3 in DNA: TGTGCCAGCAGTTTCTCCCGGGAGGGGGGAGATACGCAGTATTTT.

The chain has TRBV7-9 and TRBJ1-6; TRBD1 agrees at 9 bases. CDR3 length: 14 residues. Germline V gene lookup returns CDR1 SEHNR and CDR2 FQNEAQ (reference sequence). The V gene end was trimmed by 5 bases and the J gene end by 7 bases; junction bases not matched to a gene: 3. The DNA for the CDR3 is TGTGCCAGCAGCAGACAGGGGGAGAATTCACCCCTCCACTTT. This sequence encodes CASSRQGENSPLHF.

V gene TRBV4-1 combines with J gene TRBJ1-2; 10 bases agree with TRBD1. Unmatched junction bases numbered 9, after V lost 1 base and J lost 7 bases. In germline, CDR1 is MGHRA, CDR2 YSYEKL. This CDR3 comprises 16 residues. CDR3 DNA sequence: TGCGCCAGCAGCCAAGTCGGGACAGGGGAAATTTTTGGCTACACCTTC. The encoded protein is CASSQVGTGEIFGYTF.

The chain couples TRBV28 to TRBJ1-1; 8 bases are shared with TRBD1. J lost 3 bases, V lost 10 bases, and 16 bases had no gene match. The length of the CDR3 is 16 residues. Looked up from germline, CDR1 is MDHEN and CDR2 is SYDVKM. The CDR3 coding sequence is TGTGCCACCAGGTGGTCAGGGGGCAGTGGGTACACTGAAGCTTTCTTT. It is translated as CATRWSGGSGYTEAFF.

This chain joins TRBV12-3 or TRBV12-4 and TRBJ1-1; weak D call: TRBD1 (6 bases). This CDR3 comprises 13 residues. V gave up 7 bases and J gave up 4 bases, with 13 bases separating them. CDR3 DNA: TGTGCCAGCACCACAGGGTTGGGCACTGAAGCTTTCTTT. It translates to CASTTGLGTEAFF.

V usage is TRBV28 and J usage is TRBJ1-4; TRBD1 agrees at 11 bases. Losses at the gene ends were 2 bases for V and 6 bases for J; bases not matched to a gene: 2. CDR3 size: 15 residues. Germline loops: CDR1 MDHEN, CDR2 SYDVKM. CDR3 DNA sequence: TGTGCCAGCAGTTTACAGGGACAGGGGGATGAAAAACTGTTTTTT. Translation: CASSLQGQGDEKLFF.

V gene TRBV18 combines with J gene TRBJ2-7, with D tentatively TRBD1 (5 bases). Per germline, CDR1 KGHSH and CDR2 LQKENI. The CDR3 consists of 13 residues. V lost 3 bases to trimming and J lost 2 bases, with 8 bases between them. CDR3: CASSPGRAYEQYF. CDR3 nucleotide sequence: TGTGCCAGCTCACCGGGCAGGGCCTACGAGCAGTACTTC.

This clone occurred once. The genes are TRBV5-6 and TRBJ2-1, with 12 positions matching TRBD2. Losses at the gene ends were 4 bases for V and 5 bases for J; bases not matched to a gene: 4. The length of the CDR3 is 15 residues. Germline CDR1 SGHDT, CDR2 YYEEEE. CDR3 bases: TGTGCCAGCAGCCTGGGACTAGCGGGCCACAATGAGCAGTTCTTC. Amino acid sequence: CASSLGLAGHNEQFF.

The V and J genes are TRBV4-1 and TRBJ2-5, with TRBD2 matching 14 bases. Germline V gives CDR1 MGHRA, CDR2 YSYEKL. J was trimmed by 2 bases and V by 3 bases; bases with no gene match: 8. The CDR3 runs 18 residues. CDR3 protein: CASSQAAGLAGAQETQYF. The CDR3 DNA is TGCGCCAGCAGCCAGGCTGCGGGACTAGCGGGAGCTCAAGAGACCCAGTACTTC.

This chain uses TRBV11-3 with TRBJ2-5, with 14 bases aligning to TRBD2. The CDR3 runs to 15 residues. V lost 4 bases to trimming and J lost 4 bases; unmatched junction nucleotides: 2. The germline CDR1 and CDR2 sequences are SGHNT and YENEEA. The CDR3 spells CASSSGTSGRETQYF. The CDR3 DNA follows: TGTGCCAGCAGCTCCGGGACTAGCGGGAGAGAGACCCAGTACTTC.

V gene TRBV4-1 combines with J gene TRBJ2-7; D is undetermined. The CDR3 length is 13 residues. Between the trimmed V and J ends, which lost 2 bases and 3 bases, there was a span of 8 bases. From germline, CDR1 is MGHRA and CDR2 YSYEKL. CDR3 sequence: CASSQRLLYEQYF. CDR3 nucleotides: TGCGCCAGCAGCCAACGACTTCTCTACGAGCAGTACTTC.

The chain combines TRBV12-5 with TRBJ2-3; D is undetermined. Germline CDR1 is LGHNT and CDR2 is FRNRAP. The CDR3 consists of 14 residues. Trimming cost V 3 bases and J 4 bases, with 11 bases left between them. In nucleotides, the CDR3 is TGTGCTAGTGGTTTCTCTTTAAGCCCAGATACGCAGTATTTT. Residues: CASGFSLSPDTQYF.

The rearrangement uses TRBV7-2 and TRBJ1-1, with 8 bases identical to TRBD1. Trimming removed 5 bases from V and 4 bases from J; junction bases left unmatched: 6. CDR1 and CDR2 from the germline V gene are SGHTA and FQGNSA. The CDR3 length is 14 residues. This chain's CDR3 is CASSPGQGPTEAFF. The CDR3 DNA reads TGTGCCAGCAGCCCTGGACAGGGTCCCACTGAAGCTTTCTTT. Together with reference TRBV7-2 and TRBJ1-1, the CDR3 gives the full variable domain: GAGVSQSPSNKVTEKGKDVELRCDPISGHTALYWYRQSLGQGLEFLIYFQGNSAPDKSGLPSDRFSAERTGGSVSTLTIQRTQQEDSAVYLCASSPGQGPTEAFFGQGTRLTVV.

This clone appeared a single time. The chain carries TRBV30 and TRBJ1-4; D uncertain. CDR1 GTSNPN and CDR2 SVGIG come from the germline V gene (reference sequence). V lost 5 bases, J lost 4 bases, and 17 bases lay in between. The CDR3 extends over 15 amino acids. The CDR3 protein is CAWVPAGGVNEKLFF. The CDR3 DNA reads TGTGCCTGGGTACCCGCGGGCGGGGTTAATGAAAAACTGTTTTTT.

This clone was detected only once. Other DNA sequences within the sample encode an identical CDR3. The rearrangement joins TRBV12-3 or TRBV12-4 to TRBJ2-1, with D unresolved. This CDR3 is 12 amino acids long. V lost 2 bases and J 6 bases, leaving 5 bases between the germline ends. The CDR3 loop is CASSLNSNEQFF. DNA for the CDR3: TGTGCCAGCAGTTTAAATAGCAATGAGCAGTTCTTC.

The chain recombines TRBV27 with TRBJ1-5; 8 bases line up with TRBD1. This CDR3 comprises 14 residues. Germline values: CDR1 MNHEY, CDR2 SMNVEV (reference sequence). V lost 3 bases and J lost 6; bases outside the gene matches: 4. CDR3 coding DNA: TGTGCCAGCAGTTTCGGACAGGGTCGTCAGCCCCAGCATTTT. Amino acid sequence: CASSFGQGRQPQHF.

This chain joins TRBV6-5 and TRBJ2-7; D might be TRBD2 (6 bases). Germline assignment: CDR1 MNHEY and CDR2 SVGAGI. The CDR3 extends over 14 amino acids. Trimming pared 3 bases from V and 3 bases from J, leaving 12 bases between. This CDR3 is CASSYNGGVYEQYF. CDR3 coding DNA: TGTGCCAGCAGTTATAACGGGGGAGTCTACGAGCAGTACTTC.

V gene TRBV2 combines with J gene TRBJ1-6, with TRBD1 as a possible D gene (6 bases). V gave up 7 bases and J gave up 5 bases, with 12 bases separating them. This CDR3 spans 14 amino acids. Germline CDR1 is SNHLY and CDR2 is FYNNEI. The CDR3 region is CASKRDIDNSPLHF. The CDR3 DNA sequence: TGTGCCAGCAAACGGGACATAGATAATTCACCCCTCCACTTT.

The J gene is TRBJ1-4, the V gene TRBV25-1; D is possibly TRBD1 (5 bases). Germline CDR1 MGHDK, CDR2 SYGVNS. The CDR3 is made up of 13 amino acids. With 9 bases removed from V and 3 bases from J, the gap between germline ends came to 11 bases. The CDR3 spells CASRGSANEKLFF. CDR3 DNA sequence: TGTGCCAGTAGGGGATCTGCTAATGAAAAACTGTTTTTT.

V and J are TRBV27 and TRBJ1-2; perhaps TRBD1 as D (5 bases). V lost 3 bases and J 3 bases, leaving 8 bases between the germline ends. Germline V CDR1 and CDR2: MNHEY, SMNVEV (reference sequence). This CDR3 spans 13 amino acids. The CDR3 DNA reads as TGTGCCAGCAGTTTGAAGGGGCACTATGGCTACACCTTC. The encoded protein is CASSLKGHYGYTF.

The chain uses TRBV27 and TRBJ1-6, with 8 positions matching TRBD1. Germline assignment: CDR1 MNHEY and CDR2 SMNVEV (reference sequence). The junction had 9 bases not matched to a gene; V was cut back by 4 bases and J by 7 bases. This CDR3 region has 16 residues. The CDR3 sequence is CASSYYGTGGNSPLHF. The CDR3, as DNA: TGTGCCAGCAGTTACTATGGGACAGGAGGAAATTCACCCCTCCACTTT.